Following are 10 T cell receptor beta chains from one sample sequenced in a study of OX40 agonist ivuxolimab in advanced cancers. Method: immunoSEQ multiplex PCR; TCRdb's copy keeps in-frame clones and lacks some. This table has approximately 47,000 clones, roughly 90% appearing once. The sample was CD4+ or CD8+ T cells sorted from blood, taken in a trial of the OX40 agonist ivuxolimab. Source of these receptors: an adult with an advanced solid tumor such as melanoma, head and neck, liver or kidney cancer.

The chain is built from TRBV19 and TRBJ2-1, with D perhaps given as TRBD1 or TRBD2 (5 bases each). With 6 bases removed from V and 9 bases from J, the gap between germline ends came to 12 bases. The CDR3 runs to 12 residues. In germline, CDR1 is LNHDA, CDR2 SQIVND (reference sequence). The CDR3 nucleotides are TGTGCCAGTAGCTATCGGGACGGTGAGCAGTTCTTC. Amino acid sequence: CASSYRDGEQFF.

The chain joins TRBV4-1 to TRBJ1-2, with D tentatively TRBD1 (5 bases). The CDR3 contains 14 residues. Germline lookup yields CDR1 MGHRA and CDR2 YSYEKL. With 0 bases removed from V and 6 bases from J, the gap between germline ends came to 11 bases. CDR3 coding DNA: TGCGCCAGCAGCCAAGAGGGGCAGGGAAATGGCTACACCTTC. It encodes CASSQEGQGNGYTF.

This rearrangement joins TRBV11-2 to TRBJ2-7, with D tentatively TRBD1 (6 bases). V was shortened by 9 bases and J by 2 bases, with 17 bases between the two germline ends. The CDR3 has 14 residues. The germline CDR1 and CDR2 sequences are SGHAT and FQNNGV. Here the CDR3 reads CARSTRDNTYEQYF. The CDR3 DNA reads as TGTGCCAGATCCACCCGGGACAACACCTACGAGCAGTACTTC. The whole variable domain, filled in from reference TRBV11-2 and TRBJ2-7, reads EAGVAQSPRYKIIEKRQSVAFWCNPISGHATLYWYQQILGQGPKLLIQFQNNGVVDDSQLPKDRFSAERLKGVDSTLKIQPAKLEDSAVYLCARSTRDNTYEQYFGPGTRLTVT.

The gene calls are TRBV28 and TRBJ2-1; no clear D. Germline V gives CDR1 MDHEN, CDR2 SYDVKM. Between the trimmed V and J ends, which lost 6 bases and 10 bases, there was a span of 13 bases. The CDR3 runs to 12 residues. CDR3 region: CASSPFETEQFF. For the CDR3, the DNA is TGTGCCAGCAGCCCTTTTGAGACCGAGCAGTTCTTC.

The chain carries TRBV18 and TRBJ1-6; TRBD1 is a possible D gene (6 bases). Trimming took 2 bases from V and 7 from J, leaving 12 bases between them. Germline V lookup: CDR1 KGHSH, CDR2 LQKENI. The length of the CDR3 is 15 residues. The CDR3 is CASSPRRDTNSPLHF. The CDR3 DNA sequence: TGTGCCAGCTCACCAAGGCGGGACACCAATTCACCCCTCCACTTT.

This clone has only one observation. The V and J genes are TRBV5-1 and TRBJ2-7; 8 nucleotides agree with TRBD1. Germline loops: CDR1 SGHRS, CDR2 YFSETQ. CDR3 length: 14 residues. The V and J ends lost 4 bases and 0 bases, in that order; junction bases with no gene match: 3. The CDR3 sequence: CASSIGQGSYEQYF. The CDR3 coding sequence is TGCGCCAGCAGCATTGGACAGGGCTCCTACGAGCAGTACTTC.

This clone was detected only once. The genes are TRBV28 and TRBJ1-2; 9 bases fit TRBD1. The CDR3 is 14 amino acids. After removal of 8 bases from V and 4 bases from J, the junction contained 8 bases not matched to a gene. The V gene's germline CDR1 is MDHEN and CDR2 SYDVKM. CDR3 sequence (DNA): TGTGCCAGCTCCTATCCGGGACAGGGCTATGGCTACACCTTC. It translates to CASSYPGQGYGYTF.

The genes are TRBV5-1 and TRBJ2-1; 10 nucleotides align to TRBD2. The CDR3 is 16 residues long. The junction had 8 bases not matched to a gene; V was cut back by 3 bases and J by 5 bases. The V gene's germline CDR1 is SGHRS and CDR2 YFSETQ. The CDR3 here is CASSWRGAGGNNEQFF. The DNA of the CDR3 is TGCGCCAGCAGCTGGAGAGGAGCGGGGGGGAACAATGAGCAGTTCTTC.

The CDR3: CASREGQWAGELFF. DNA for the CDR3: TGTGCCAGCAGGGAGGGGCAGTGGGCCGGGGAGCTGTTTTTT. The V gene is TRBV27, the J gene TRBJ2-2, with a tentative D call TRBD2 (6 bases). The germline V and J ends were trimmed by 6 bases and 6 bases, with 14 bases remaining between them. This CDR3 has 14 residues. Germline lookup yields CDR1 MNHEY and CDR2 SMNVEV (reference sequence).

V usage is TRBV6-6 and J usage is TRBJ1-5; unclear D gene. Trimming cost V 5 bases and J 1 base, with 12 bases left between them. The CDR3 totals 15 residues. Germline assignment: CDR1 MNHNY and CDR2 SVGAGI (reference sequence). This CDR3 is CASSRALGSNQPQHF. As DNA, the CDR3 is TGTGCCAGCAGTCGGGCCCTCGGGAGCAATCAGCCCCAGCATTTT.